The TCR beta chain described here comes from a study of blood T cell repertoires in COVID-19. Study-level information: Spain, Italy and the United States supplied samples that represented acute and convalescent COVID-19. PBMCs, B-cell-depleted T cells, or T cells were the source of the cDNA or gDNA that made up the material.

The CDR3 extends over 17 amino acids. In germline, CDR1 is SGDLS, CDR2 YYNGEE. V lost 4 bases to trimming and J lost 4 bases; unmatched junction nucleotides: 6. Authors' methods: Amplifying reference gene primers gave estimates of nucleated cell counts. Assay: immunoSEQ multiplex PCR; the TCRdb copy retains only in-frame clones and omits some. V and J calls and clone size follow that table, whereas D and trimming were derived from the DNA. The repertoire includes about 200,000 clones, about 88% of them detected once, and 4.5% to 5% sits in the top ten. The sequenced material came from peripheral blood. This receptor was identified in a woman older than 75 with acute or convalescent COVID-19. The chain couples TRBV9 to TRBJ2-1, with 15 bases matching TRBD2. For the CDR3, the DNA is TGTGCCAGCAGCCCTGGGACTAGCGGGAGGTTGTACAATGAGCAGTTCTTC. Protein: CASSPGTSGRLYNEQFF.